The 10 T cell receptor beta chains below all came from one sample that was sequenced in a study of T cell changes during pregnancy in multiple sclerosis. Sequenced by immunoSEQ multiplex PCR; TCRdb stores in-frame clones only, minus some. The sample has 50,000 to 55,000 clones; about 93% are singletons. Material: CD4+ T cells from peripheral blood mononuclear cells, obtained in the third trimester of pregnancy. The receptors come from a female donor with multiple sclerosis, enrolled in a pregnancy study.

This chain connects TRBV30 to TRBJ1-1; D is unclear. CDR1 is GTSNPN and CDR2 is SVGIG in the germline V gene (reference sequence). The V and J ends lost 3 bases and 1 base respectively, with 9 bases between them. The CDR3 is 13 residues long. DNA of the CDR3: TGTGCCTGGAGGATCGTGGCGAACACTGAAGCTTTCTTT. Amino acids: CAWRIVANTEAFF.

The CDR3 sequence: CASGDSVIGTIYF. CDR3 bases: TGTGCCAGCGGGGACAGTGTAATAGGCACCATATATTTT. J is TRBJ1-3 and V is TRBV5-4; 7 nucleotides line up with TRBD1. The CDR3 runs 13 residues. The V gene end was trimmed by 7 bases and the J gene end by 9 bases; junction bases not matched to a gene: 10. Germline lookup yields CDR1 SGHNT and CDR2 YYREEE (reference sequence).

In this sample, this clone turned up once. The chain is built from TRBV12-5 and TRBJ1-2; 8 nucleotides line up with TRBD1. The CDR3 covers 17 residues. J lost 0 bases, V lost 0 bases, and 6 bases had no gene match. Looked up from germline, CDR1 is LGHNT and CDR2 is FRNRAP. CDR3 sequence reads: CASGLVFGTGTNYGYTF. The CDR3 DNA sequence: TGTGCTAGTGGTTTGGTATTTGGGACAGGAACTAACTATGGCTACACCTTC.

The rearrangement uses TRBV2 and TRBJ1-5; 7 bases agree with TRBD1. This CDR3 spans 15 amino acids. Germline CDR1 and CDR2: SNHLY and FYNNEI. Trimming took 2 bases from V and 4 from J; bases not matched to a gene: 5. CDR3 in amino acids: CASSERSGGNQPQHF. In DNA, the CDR3 is TGTGCCAGCAGTGAACGCTCAGGGGGGAATCAGCCCCAGCATTTT.

The chain carries TRBV2 and TRBJ2-5; D is undetermined. This CDR3 is built from 13 residues. Germline V lookup: CDR1 SNHLY, CDR2 FYNNEI. V lost 3 bases, J lost 5 bases, and 10 bases lay in between. The CDR3 region has the DNA TGTGCCAGCAGTGAGAGAGTCCCTGAGACCCAGTACTTC. Amino acids: CASSERVPETQYF.

J is TRBJ2-7 and V is TRBV5-1; the D is unclear. Trimming took off 4 bases at V and 5 bases at J, with 10 bases between the two ends. Germline values: CDR1 SGHRS, CDR2 YFSETQ. This CDR3 region has 12 residues. CDR3 region: CASSHPSDEQYF. As DNA, the CDR3 is TGCGCCAGCAGCCACCCTAGTGACGAGCAGTACTTC. Drawing the rest from reference TRBV5-1 and TRBJ2-7, the complete variable domain is KAGVTQTPRYLIKTRGQQVTLSCSPISGHRSVSWYQQTPGQGLQFLFEYFSETQRNKGNFPGRFSGRQFSNSRSEMNVSTLELGDSALYLCASSHPSDEQYFGPGTRLTVT.

The J gene is TRBJ2-2, the V gene TRBV7-9; D remains unclear. The length of the CDR3 is 14 residues. Deletions cut 1 base from V and 1 base from J, with 4 bases between. Germline V gene data show CDR1 as SEHNR and CDR2 as FQNEAQ (reference sequence). Written as DNA, the CDR3 is TGTGCCAGCAGCTTAGATCGGAACACCGGGGAGCTGTTTTTT. This translates into CASSLDRNTGELFF.

Written as DNA, the CDR3 is TGTGCCAGCAGCATAAACCCCGGACAGGGAAATTCACCCCTCCACTTT. Residues: CASSINPGQGNSPLHF. The rearrangement joins TRBV11-1 to TRBJ1-6, with 8 bases aligning to TRBD1. The CDR3 loop spans 16 amino acids. V shed 5 bases and J 7 bases; nucleotides not matched to a gene: 10. Germline CDR1 and CDR2: SGHAT and FQDESV (reference sequence).

The chain links TRBV5-1 to TRBJ2-5, with a tentative D call TRBD2 (6 bases). Germline values: CDR1 SGHRS, CDR2 YFSETQ. V gave up 0 bases and J gave up 5 bases, with 14 bases separating them. The CDR3 sequence is 15 residues long. The CDR3, as DNA: TGCGCCAGCAGCTTGGGGCCGGGGGTGGTGGAGACCCAGTACTTC. As protein: CASSLGPGVVETQYF.

The chain uses TRBV9 and TRBJ1-2; D is perhaps TRBD1 (5 bases). The CDR3 length is 13 residues. Germline V gene lookup returns CDR1 SGDLS and CDR2 YYNGEE. Trimming took 0 bases from V and 4 from J, leaving 7 bases between them. The DNA for the CDR3 is TGTGCCAGCAGCGTAGGACAGTCCTATGGCTACACCTTC. Its translation is CASSVGQSYGYTF.